The text below deals with one T cell receptor (beta chain). The Seattle site enrolled patients during active infection and followed them longitudinally. This specimen belongs to a study of blood T cell repertoires in COVID-19. Study information: The United States, Italy and Spain supplied acute and convalescent COVID-19 samples.

The CDR3 totals 13 residues. Per germline, CDR1 KGHDR and CDR2 SFDVKD. Between the trimmed V and J ends, which lost 4 bases and 12 bases, there was a span of 15 bases. Source study methods: Estimates of nucleated cell counts were drawn from the amplification of reference gene primers. Measured with immunoSEQ multiplex PCR; TCRdb has only the in-frame clones, and not every one. V, J and clone size derive from that table, while D and trimming were established from the DNA sequence. There are roughly 130,000 clones in the sample; about nine tenths occur only once, and approximately 2.5% lies in the top ten.

The sequence derives from a human donor with COVID-19, enrolled during active disease. The donor label of this sample is uncertain. J is TRBJ2-1 and V is TRBV24-1; no clear D gene. The sequenced sample consisted of peripheral blood. The CDR3 DNA follows: TGTGCCACCAGTGACCCCGCGGCCGTGGGGCAGTTCTTC. Encoded protein: CATSDPAAVGQFF.